The source of this TCR beta chain is a study of shared clonotypes between healthy human individuals. The CDR3 contains 16 residues. Germline lookup yields CDR1 SGHNT and CDR2 YENEEA. V shed 5 bases and J 2 bases; nucleotides not matched to a gene: 5. Deep-level running was used for the assay. Data came from immunoSEQ multiplex PCR; TCRdb stores just in-frame clones and leaves some out. The sample lists roughly 760,000 clones; around 72% were seen once. V usage is TRBV11-3 and J usage is TRBJ2-5, with TRBD2 matching 13 bases. Specimen: memory CD4+ T cells sorted from blood. Subset indicated: CD45RA-negative fraction. This clonotype originated in a woman aged 25-40 years in good health. The chain's CDR3 is CASSPELAGGQETQYF. As DNA, the CDR3 is TGTGCCAGCAGCCCCGAACTAGCGGGAGGGCAAGAGACCCAGTACTTC.